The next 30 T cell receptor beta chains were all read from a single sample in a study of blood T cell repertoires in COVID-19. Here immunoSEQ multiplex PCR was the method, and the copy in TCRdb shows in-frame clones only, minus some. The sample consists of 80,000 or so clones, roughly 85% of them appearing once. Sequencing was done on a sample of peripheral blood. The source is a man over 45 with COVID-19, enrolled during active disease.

The CDR3 is CASRITTGTLGTIYF. The CDR3 DNA reads TGTGCCAGCAGGATTACCACCGGGACATTAGGCACCATATATTTT. This rearrangement joins TRBV7-9 to TRBJ1-3, with D possibly matching TRBD1 (6 bases). The CDR3 loop spans 15 amino acids. CDR1 SEHNR and CDR2 FQNEAQ come from the germline V gene (reference sequence). With 6 bases removed from V and 9 bases from J, the gap between germline ends came to 21 bases.

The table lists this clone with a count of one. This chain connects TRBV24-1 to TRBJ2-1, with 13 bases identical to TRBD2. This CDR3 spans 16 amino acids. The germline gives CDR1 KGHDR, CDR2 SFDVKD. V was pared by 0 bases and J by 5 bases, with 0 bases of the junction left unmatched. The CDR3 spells CATSDLTSGRDNEQFF. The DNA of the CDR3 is TGTGCCACCAGTGATTTGACTAGCGGGAGGGACAATGAGCAGTTCTTC.

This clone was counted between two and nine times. The CDR3 region is CASSRGGPRNEQFF. The CDR3 nucleotides are TGTGCCAGTAGTAGGGGGGGCCCGAGGAATGAGCAGTTCTTC. The V and J genes are TRBV19 and TRBJ2-1, with D possibly TRBD2 on 7 matching bases. Trimming cost V 4 bases and J 7 bases, with 14 bases left between them. The CDR3 is 14 amino acids. CDR1 LNHDA and CDR2 SQIVND come from the germline V gene (reference sequence).

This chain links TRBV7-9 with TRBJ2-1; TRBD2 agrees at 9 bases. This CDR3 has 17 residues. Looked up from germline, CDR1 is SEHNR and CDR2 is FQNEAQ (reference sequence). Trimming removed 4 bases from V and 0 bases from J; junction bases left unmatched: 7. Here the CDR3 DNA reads TGTGCCAGCAGCTCTGGACTAGCGAGTATCTCCTACAATGAGCAGTTCTTC. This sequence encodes CASSSGLASISYNEQFF.

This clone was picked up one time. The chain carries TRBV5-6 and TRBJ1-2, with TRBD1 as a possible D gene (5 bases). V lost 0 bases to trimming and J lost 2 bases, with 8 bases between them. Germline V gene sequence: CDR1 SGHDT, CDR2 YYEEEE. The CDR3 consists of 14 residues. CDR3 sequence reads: CASSLGPGNYGYTF. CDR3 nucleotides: TGTGCCAGCAGCTTGGGACCAGGGAACTATGGCTACACCTTC. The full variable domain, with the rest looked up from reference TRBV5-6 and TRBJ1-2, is DAGVTQSPTHLIKTRGQQVTLRCSPKSGHDTVSWYQQALGQGPQFIFQYYEEEERQRGNFPDRFSGHQFPNYSSELNVNALLLGDSALYLCASSLGPGNYGYTFGSGTRLTVV.

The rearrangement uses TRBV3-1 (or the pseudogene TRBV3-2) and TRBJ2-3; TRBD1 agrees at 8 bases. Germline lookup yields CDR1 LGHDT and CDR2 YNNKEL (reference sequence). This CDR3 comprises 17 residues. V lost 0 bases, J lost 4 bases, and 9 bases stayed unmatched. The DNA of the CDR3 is TGTGCCAGCAGCCAAGATGGAGGGACAGGTATTGCAGATACGCAGTATTTT. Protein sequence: CASSQDGGTGIADTQYF.

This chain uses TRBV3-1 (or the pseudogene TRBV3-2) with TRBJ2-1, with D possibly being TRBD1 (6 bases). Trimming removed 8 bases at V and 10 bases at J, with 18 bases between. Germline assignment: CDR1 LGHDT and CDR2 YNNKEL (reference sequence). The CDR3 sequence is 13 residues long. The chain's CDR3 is CASRGAAGQEQFF. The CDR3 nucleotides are TGTGCCAGCCGAGGGGCGGCTGGACAGGAGCAGTTCTTC.

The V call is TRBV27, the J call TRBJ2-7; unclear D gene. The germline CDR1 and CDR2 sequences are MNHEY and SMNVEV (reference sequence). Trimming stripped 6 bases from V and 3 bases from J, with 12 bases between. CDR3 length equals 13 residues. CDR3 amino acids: CASSRTILYEQYF. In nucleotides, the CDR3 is TGTGCCAGCAGCCGTACTATTCTCTACGAGCAGTACTTC.

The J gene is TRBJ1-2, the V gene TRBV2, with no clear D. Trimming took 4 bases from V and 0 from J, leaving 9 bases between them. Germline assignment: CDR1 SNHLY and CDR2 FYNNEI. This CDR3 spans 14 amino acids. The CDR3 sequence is CASSGLKANYGYTF. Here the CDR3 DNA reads TGTGCCAGCAGTGGCCTAAAAGCTAACTATGGCTACACCTTC.

CDR3 sequence reads: CASSLHRDPTVYGYTF. CDR3 DNA sequence: TGTGCCAGCAGTTTACACAGGGATCCCACTGTCTATGGCTACACCTTC. V is TRBV27 and J is TRBJ1-2; maybe TRBD1 (6 bases). The CDR3 has 16 residues. The V and J ends lost 2 bases and 4 bases respectively, with 17 bases between them. Germline-derived CDR1 and CDR2 are MNHEY and SMNVEV (reference sequence).

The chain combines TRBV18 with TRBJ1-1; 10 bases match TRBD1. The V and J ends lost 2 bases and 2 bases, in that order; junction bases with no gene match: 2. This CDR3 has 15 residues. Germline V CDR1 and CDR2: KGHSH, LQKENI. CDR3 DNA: TGTGCCAGCTCACCAGGGACAGGGGTTAACACTGAAGCTTTCTTT. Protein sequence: CASSPGTGVNTEAFF. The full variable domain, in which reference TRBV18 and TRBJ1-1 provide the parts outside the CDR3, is NAGVMQNPRHLVRRRGQEARLRCSPMKGHSHVYWYRQLPEEGLKFMVYLQKENIIDESGMPKERFSAEFPKEGPSILRIQQVVRGDSAAYFCASSPGTGVNTEAFFGQGTRLTVV.

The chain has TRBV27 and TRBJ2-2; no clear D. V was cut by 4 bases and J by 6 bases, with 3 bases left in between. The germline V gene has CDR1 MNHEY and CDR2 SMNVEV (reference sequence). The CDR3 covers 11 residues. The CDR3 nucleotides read TGTGCCAGCAGTTCGGCCGGGGAGCTGTTTTTT. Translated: CASSSAGELFF.

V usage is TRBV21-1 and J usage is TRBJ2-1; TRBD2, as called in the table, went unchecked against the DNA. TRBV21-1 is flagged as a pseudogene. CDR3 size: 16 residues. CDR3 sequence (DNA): TGTGCCAGCAGCCTCTATAGCGGGAGAGACTACAATGAGCAGTTCTTC. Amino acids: CASSLYSGRDYNEQFF.

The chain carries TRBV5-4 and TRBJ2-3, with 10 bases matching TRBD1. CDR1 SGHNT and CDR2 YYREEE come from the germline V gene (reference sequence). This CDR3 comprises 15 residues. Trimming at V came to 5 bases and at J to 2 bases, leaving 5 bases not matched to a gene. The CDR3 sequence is CASSPGTGDTDTQYF. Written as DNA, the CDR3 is TGTGCCAGCAGTCCCGGGACAGGGGACACAGATACGCAGTATTTT.

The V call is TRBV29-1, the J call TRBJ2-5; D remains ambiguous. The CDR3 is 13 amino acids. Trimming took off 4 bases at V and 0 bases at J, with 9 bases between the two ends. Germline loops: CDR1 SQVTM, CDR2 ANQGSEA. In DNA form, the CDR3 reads TGCAGCGTTGCTAGGTCTGACCAAGAGACCCAGTACTTC. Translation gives CSVARSDQETQYF.

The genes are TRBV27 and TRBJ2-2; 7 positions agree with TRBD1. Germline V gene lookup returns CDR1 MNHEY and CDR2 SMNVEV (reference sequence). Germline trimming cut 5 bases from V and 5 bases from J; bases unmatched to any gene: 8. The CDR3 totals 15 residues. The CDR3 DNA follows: TGTGCCAGCAGTCCCCGGGCAGGGGGTACCGGGGAGCTGTTTTTT. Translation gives CASSPRAGGTGELFF.

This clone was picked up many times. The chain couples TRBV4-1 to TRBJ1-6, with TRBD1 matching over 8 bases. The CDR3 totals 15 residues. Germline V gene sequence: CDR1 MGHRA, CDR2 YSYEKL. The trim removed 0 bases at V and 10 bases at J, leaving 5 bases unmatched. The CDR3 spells CASSQEVTGESPLHF. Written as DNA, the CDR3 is TGCGCCAGCAGCCAAGAAGTGACAGGGGAATCACCCCTCCACTTT.

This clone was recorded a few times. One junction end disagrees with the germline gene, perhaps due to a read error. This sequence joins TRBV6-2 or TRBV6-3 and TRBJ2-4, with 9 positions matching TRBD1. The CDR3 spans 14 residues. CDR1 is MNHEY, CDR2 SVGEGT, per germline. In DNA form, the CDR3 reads TGTGCCAGCAGTTACTCGCGTGAGACAGGGGGGGAGGACTTC. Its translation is CASSYSRETGGEDF.

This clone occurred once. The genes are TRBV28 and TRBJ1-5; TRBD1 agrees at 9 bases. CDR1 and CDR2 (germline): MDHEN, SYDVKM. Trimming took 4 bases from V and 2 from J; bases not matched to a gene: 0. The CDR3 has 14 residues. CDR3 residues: CASSWTGGNQPQHF. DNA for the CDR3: TGTGCCAGCAGTTGGACAGGGGGCAATCAGCCCCAGCATTTT.

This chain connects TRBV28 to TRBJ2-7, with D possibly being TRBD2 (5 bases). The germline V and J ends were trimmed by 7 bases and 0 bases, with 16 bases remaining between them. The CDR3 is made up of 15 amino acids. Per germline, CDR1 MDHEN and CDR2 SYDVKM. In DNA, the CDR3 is TGTGCCAGCACCCCTCCGAGTCGGGACTCCTACGAGCAGTACTTC. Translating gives CASTPPSRDSYEQYF. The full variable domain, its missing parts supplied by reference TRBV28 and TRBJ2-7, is DVKVTQSSRYLVKRTGEKVFLECVQDMDHENMFWYRQDPGLGLRLIYFSYDVKMKEKGDIPEGYSVSREKKERFSLILESASTNQTSMYLCASTPPSRDSYEQYFGPGTRLTVT.

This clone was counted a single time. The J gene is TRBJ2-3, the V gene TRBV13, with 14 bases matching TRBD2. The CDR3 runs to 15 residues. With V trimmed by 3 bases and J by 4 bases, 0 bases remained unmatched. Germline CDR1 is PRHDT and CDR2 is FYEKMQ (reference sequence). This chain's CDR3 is CASSLGLAGADTQYF. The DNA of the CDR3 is TGTGCCAGCAGCTTGGGACTAGCGGGAGCAGATACGCAGTATTTT.

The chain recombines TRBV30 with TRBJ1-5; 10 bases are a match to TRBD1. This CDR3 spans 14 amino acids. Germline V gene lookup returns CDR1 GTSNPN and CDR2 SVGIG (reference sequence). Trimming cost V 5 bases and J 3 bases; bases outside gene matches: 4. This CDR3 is CAWGTGAPNQPQHF. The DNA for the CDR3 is TGTGCCTGGGGGACAGGGGCCCCCAATCAGCCCCAGCATTTT.

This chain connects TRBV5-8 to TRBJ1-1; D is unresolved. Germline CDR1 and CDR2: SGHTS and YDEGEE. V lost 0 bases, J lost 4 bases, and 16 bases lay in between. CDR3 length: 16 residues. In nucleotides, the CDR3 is TGTGCCAGCAGCTTGGCCAGAGGGATGGTTCCCACTGAAGCTTTCTTT. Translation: CASSLARGMVPTEAFF.

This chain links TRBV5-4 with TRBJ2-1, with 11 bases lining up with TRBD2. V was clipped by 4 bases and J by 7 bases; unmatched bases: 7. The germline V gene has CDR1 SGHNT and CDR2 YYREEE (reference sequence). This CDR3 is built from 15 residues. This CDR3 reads CASSDYGTSGNEQFF. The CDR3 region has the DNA TGTGCCAGCAGCGATTACGGGACTAGCGGAAATGAGCAGTTCTTC. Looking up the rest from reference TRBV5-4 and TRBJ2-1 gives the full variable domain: ETGVTQSPTHLIKTRGQQVTLRCSSQSGHNTVSWYQQALGQGPQFIFQYYREEENGRGNFPPRFSGLQFPNYSSELNVNALELDDSALYLCASSDYGTSGNEQFFGPGTRLTVL.

The CDR3 is CASSPKNYGYTF. CDR3 bases: TGTGCCAGCAGTCCTAAGAACTATGGCTACACCTTC. This chain uses TRBV2 with TRBJ1-2; D ambiguous. CDR1 is SNHLY and CDR2 is FYNNEI in the germline V gene. The CDR3 contains 12 residues. V lost 5 bases, J lost 2 bases, and 6 bases lay in between. The full variable domain, its missing parts supplied by reference TRBV2 and TRBJ1-2, is EPEVTQTPSHQVTQMGQEVILRCVPISNHLYFYWYRQILGQKVEFLVSFYNNEISEKSEIFDDQFSVERPDGSNFTLKIRSTKLEDSAMYFCASSPKNYGYTFGSGTRLTVV.

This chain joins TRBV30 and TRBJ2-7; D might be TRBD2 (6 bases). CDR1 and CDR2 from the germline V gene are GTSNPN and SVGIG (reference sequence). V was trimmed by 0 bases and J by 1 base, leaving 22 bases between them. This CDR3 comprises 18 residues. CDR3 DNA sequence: TGTGCCTGGAGTGTAGAAAAGTGGGGCGGGGCGCGGTCCTACGAGCAGTACTTC. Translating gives CAWSVEKWGGARSYEQYF. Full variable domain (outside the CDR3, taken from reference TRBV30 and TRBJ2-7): SQTIHQWPATLVQPVGSPLSLECTVEGTSNPNLYWYRQAAGRGLQLLFYSVGIGQISSEVPQNLSASRPQDRQFILSSKKLLLSDSGFYLCAWSVEKWGGARSYEQYFGPGTRLTVT.

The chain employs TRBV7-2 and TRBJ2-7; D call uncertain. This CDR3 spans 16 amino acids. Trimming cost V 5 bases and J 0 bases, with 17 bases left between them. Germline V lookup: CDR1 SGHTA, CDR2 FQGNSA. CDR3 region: CASSPRGASASYEQYF. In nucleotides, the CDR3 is TGTGCCAGCAGCCCCAGAGGCGCGTCTGCCTCCTACGAGCAGTACTTC.

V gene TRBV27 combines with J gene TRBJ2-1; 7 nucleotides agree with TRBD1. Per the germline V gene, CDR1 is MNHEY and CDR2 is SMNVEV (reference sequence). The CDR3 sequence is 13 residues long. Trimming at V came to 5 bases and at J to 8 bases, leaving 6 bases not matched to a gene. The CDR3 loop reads CASSVGQLHEQFF. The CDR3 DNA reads TGTGCCAGCAGTGTGGGACAGCTGCATGAGCAGTTCTTC.

The CDR3 reads CASSSYRGANVLTF. In DNA, the CDR3 is TGTGCCAGCAGTTCCTACAGGGGGGCCAACGTCCTGACTTTC. V is TRBV28 and J is TRBJ2-6; TRBD1 might be the D (5 bases). The germline CDR1 and CDR2 sequences are MDHEN and SYDVKM. CDR3 length: 14 amino acids. V dropped 4 bases and J dropped 4 bases, with 8 bases sitting between them.

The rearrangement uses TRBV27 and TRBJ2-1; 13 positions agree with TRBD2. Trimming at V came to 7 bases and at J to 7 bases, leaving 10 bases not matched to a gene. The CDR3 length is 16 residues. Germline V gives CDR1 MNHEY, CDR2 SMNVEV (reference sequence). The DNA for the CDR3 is TGTGCCAGCACCCTCTCAAGGGGACTAGCGGGAAATGAGCAGTTCTTC. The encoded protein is CASTLSRGLAGNEQFF.